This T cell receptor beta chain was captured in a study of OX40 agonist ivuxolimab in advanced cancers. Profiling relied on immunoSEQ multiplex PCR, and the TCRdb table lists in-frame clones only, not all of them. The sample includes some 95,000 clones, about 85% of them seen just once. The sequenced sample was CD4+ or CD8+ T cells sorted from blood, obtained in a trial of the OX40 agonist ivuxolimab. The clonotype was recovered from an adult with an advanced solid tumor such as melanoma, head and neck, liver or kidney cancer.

CDR3 sequence reads: CASSLPAVNTEAFF. In nucleotides, the CDR3 is TGTGCCAGCAGCTTACCGGCGGTGAACACTGAAGCTTTCTTT. This rearrangement joins TRBV28 to TRBJ1-1; D remains ambiguous. V was clipped by 6 bases and J by 0 bases, with 11 bases between them. This CDR3 is 14 amino acids long. Germline V lookup: CDR1 MDHEN, CDR2 SYDVKM.